A selection of T cell receptor beta chains follows, all from one sample in a study of CD8+CD57+ T cells in acquired aplastic anemia. TCRdb analysed the reads with MiXCR anew, one entry per CDR3 protein. The sample contains around 200,000 distinct CDR3 sequences, less than 60% of which appear only once. The sample comprised sorted CD4+, CD8+, or CD8+CD57+ T cells (not recorded which) from PBMCs. These receptors originate from a human donor with aplastic anemia. Both conserved end residues are part of each CDR3. A D gene is named only where the DNA matches it firmly. Some rows have no size entry. The others give once, few or many, or a class for an expanded clone.

v_call	clone_size	d_call	j_call	cdr3_nt	cdr3_aa
TRBV19	many	-	TRBJ2-5	TGTGCCAGTAGTATAAAACGAGGCGGCCAAGAGACCCAGTACTTC	CASSIKRGGQETQYF
TRBV27	-	TRBD2	TRBJ2-7	TGTGCCAGCAGTGTTGGTTTACCTAGCGGGATTTTAAGTGACGAGCAGTACTTC	CASSVGLPSGILSDEQYF
TRBV20-1	many	-	TRBJ1-2	TGCAGTGCTCCTGCTGGGGACGGTGGCTATGGCTACACCTTC	CSAPAGDGGYGYTF
TRBV12-3/TRBV12-4	-	TRBD1	TRBJ2-5	TGTGCCAGCAGACTCGGACAGGGCCCGGAGACCCAGTACTTC	CASRLGQGPETQYF
TRBV7-8	-	TRBD2	TRBJ2-5	TGTGCCAGCAGTTACAGCGGAACCTCGGCGGGAGGAGTGGAGACCCAGTACTTC	CASSYSGTSAGGVETQYF
TRBV28	-	-	TRBJ1-4	TGTGCCAGCAGTTCCCCGGGGGGCCGGACCCACGAAAAACTGTTTTTT	CASSSPGGRTHEKLFF
TRBV10-3	-	-	TRBJ1-2	TGTGCCATCAGTGAGTCAGGTTCTAACTATGGCTACACCTTC	CAISESGSNYGYTF
TRBV19	many	-	TRBJ2-3	TGTGCCAGTAGTATAGATATTAGCACAGATACGCAGTATTTT	CASSIDISTDTQYF
TRBV7-8	-	-	TRBJ1-5	TGTGCCAGCAGTGGGGCAGGGAGAAATCAGCCCCAGCATTTT	CASSGAGRNQPQHF
TRBV9	many	-	TRBJ2-3	TGTGCCAGCAGCGTTGCTAGCGCCTCAGATACGCAGTATTTT	CASSVASASDTQYF
TRBV9	many	TRBD2	TRBJ2-7	TGTGCCAGCAGCGTTGGCAGCGGGAGGTTTTCCTACGAGCAGTACTTC	CASSVGSGRFSYEQYF
TRBV19	many	TRBD2	TRBJ2-1	TGTGCCAGTAGGGGACTAGCGGGAGAAGTTGGCAATGAGCAGTTCTTC	CASRGLAGEVGNEQFF
TRBV29-1	-	-	TRBJ1-2	TGCAGCGTTGATGAGGGTTGGTATGGCTACACCTTC	CSVDEGWYGYTF
TRBV5-1	-	-	TRBJ2-1	TGCGCCAGCAGCCTTGGGAACGCAGCAACCTACAATGAGCAGTTCTTC	CASSLGNAATYNEQFF
TRBV5-4	-	-	TRBJ1-2	TGTGCCAGCAGCTTACAAATGGAGGGCTACACCTTC	CASSLQMEGYTF
TRBV19	-	-	TRBJ1-6	TGTGCCAGTAAAACCCAAGGGTCCTCCTATAATTCACCCCTCCACTTT	CASKTQGSSYNSPLHF
TRBV7-9	many	-	TRBJ2-4	TGTGCCAGCAGCTCAGGGTACAAAAACATTCAGTACTTC	CASSSGYKNIQYF
TRBV7-8	many	TRBD2	TRBJ2-5	TGTGCCAGCAGCTTACTAGCGGGAGGGTTTGAGACCCAGTACTTC	CASSLLAGGFETQYF
TRBV2	many	-	TRBJ1-1	TGTGCCAGCAGTGTAGGATTCACTGAAGCTTTCTTT	CASSVGFTEAFF
TRBV5-6	-	-	TRBJ1-2	TGTGCCAGCAGCGCTACGAGATCTGGCTACACCTTC	CASSATRSGYTF
TRBV2	-	-	TRBJ2-1	TGTGCCAGCAGTGAAGGACGGGAGTCGCAGTTCTTC	CASSEGRESQFF
TRBV2	-	-	TRBJ1-5	TGTGCCACCCAGGAGGATTCCATGGGGAATCAGCCCCAGCATTTT	CATQEDSMGNQPQHF
TRBV20-1	few	-	TRBJ2-2	TGCAGTGCTGTCGTTGGGTCCGGGGAGCTGTTTTTT	CSAVVGSGELFF
TRBV19	few	TRBD2	TRBJ2-7	TGTGCCACAAGGGGACTAGCGGGAGGGTACCGGGGTGAGGAGCAGTACTTC	CATRGLAGGYRGEEQYF
TRBV15	many	TRBD1	TRBJ2-6	TGTGCCACCAGCAGAGCTACCGGGACAGGAAGCTCTGGGGCCAACGTCCTGACTTTC	CATSRATGTGSSGANVLTF
TRBV6-2/TRBV6-3	-	TRBD2	TRBJ2-7	TGTGCCACCCGAGTAGAGCTAGCGGCCTACGAGCAGTACTTC	CATRVELAAYEQYF
TRBV12-3/TRBV12-4	-	-	TRBJ2-1	TGTGCCAGCAGTTCCACCGGGACAAAATACAATGAGCAGTTCTTC	CASSSTGTKYNEQFF
TRBV20-1	many	-	TRBJ2-7	TGCAGTGCTGCCGGTAGATATCCTAACGAGCAGTACTTC	CSAAGRYPNEQYF
TRBV29-1	-	-	TRBJ2-3	TGCAGCGCCCGCCAGGGCCCTGCCACAGATACGCAGTATTTT	CSARQGPATDTQYF
TRBV24-1	-	-	TRBJ1-1	TGTGCCACCCAGGGTTTCGGCACTGAAGCTTTCTTT	CATQGFGTEAFF
TRBV7-9	-	-	TRBJ2-5	TGTGCCAGCAGCTTGCGCGACCAAGAGACCCAGTACTTC	CASSLRDQETQYF
TRBV15	-	TRBD2	TRBJ2-1	TGTGCCACCAGCTGGCCGGGACTAGCGCAGTTGAATGAGCAGTTCTTC	CATSWPGLAQLNEQFF
TRBV10-3	many	-	TRBJ2-1	TGTGCCATCAGTGATAAGCCCACGGGTAACAATGAGCAGTTCTTC	CAISDKPTGNNEQFF
TRBV24-1	-	TRBD1	TRBJ2-2	TGTGCCACCAGTGATTTGCCCGGGACAGCCCGAGGGGAGCTGTTTTTT	CATSDLPGTARGELFF
TRBV5-4	many	TRBD1	TRBJ1-2	TGTGCCAGCAGCTCCCCAACAGGGGGCGGTGGCTATGGCTACACCTTC	CASSSPTGGGGYGYTF
TRBV29-1	many	-	TRBJ1-1	TGCAGCGTTGAGATACAGGGTTGGGCTGAAGCTTTCTTT	CSVEIQGWAEAFF
TRBV7-2	many	-	TRBJ1-3	TGTGCCAGCAGCTTAGGGGGGAACCGGGTAAACACCATATATTTT	CASSLGGNRVNTIYF
TRBV24-1	many	-	TRBJ1-2	TGTGCCACCACGAGGGGATCGGGTGGCTACACCTTC	CATTRGSGGYTF
TRBV3-1	-	-	TRBJ1-1	TGTGCCAGCAGCCACGGACTGGGTGAAGCTTTCTTT	CASSHGLGEAFF
TRBV10-3	-	-	TRBJ2-4	TGTGCCACCTCAATAGGGGGCATTCAGTACTTC	CATSIGGIQYF
TRBV7-9	-	-	TRBJ2-2	TGTGCCAGCAGCTTCCAGAGCACCGGGGAGCTGTTTTTT	CASSFQSTGELFF
TRBV20-1	many	-	TRBJ1-2	TGCAGTCTATGGAACTATGGCTACACCTTC	CSLWNYGYTF
TRBV7-2	-	-	TRBJ1-2	TGTGCCAGCAGCTCAAACTATGGCTACATCTTC	CASSSNYGYIF
TRBV10-3	many	-	TRBJ1-5	TGTGCCATCAGTGACGACCTAACGGGTCAGCCCCAGCATTTT	CAISDDLTGQPQHF
TRBV7-2	many	-	TRBJ1-1	TGTGCCAGCAGCCCCACGGGGTTCACTGAAGCTTTCTTT	CASSPTGFTEAFF